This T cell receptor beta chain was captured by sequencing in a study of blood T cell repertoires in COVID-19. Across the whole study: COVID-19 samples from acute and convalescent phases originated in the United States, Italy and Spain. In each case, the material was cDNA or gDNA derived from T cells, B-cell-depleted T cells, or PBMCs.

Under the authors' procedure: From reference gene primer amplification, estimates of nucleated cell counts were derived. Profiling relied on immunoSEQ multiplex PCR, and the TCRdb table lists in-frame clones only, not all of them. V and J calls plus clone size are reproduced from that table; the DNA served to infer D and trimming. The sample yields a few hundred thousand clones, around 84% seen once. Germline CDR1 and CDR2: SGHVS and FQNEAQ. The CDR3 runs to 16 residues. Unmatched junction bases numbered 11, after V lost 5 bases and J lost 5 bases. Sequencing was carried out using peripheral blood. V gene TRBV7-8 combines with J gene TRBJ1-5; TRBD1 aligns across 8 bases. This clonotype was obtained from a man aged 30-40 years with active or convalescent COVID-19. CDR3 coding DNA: TGTGCCAGCAGCCGGGGGCGGGACAGGCTGGATCAGCCCCAGCATTTT. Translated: CASSRGRDRLDQPQHF. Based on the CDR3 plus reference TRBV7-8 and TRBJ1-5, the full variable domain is GAGVSQSPRYKVAKRGQDVALRCDPISGHVSLFWYQQALGQGPEFLTYFQNEAQLDKSGLPSDRFFAERPEGSVSTLKIQRTQQEDSAVYLCASSRGRDRLDQPQHFGDGTRLSIL.